This T cell receptor (beta chain) stems from a study of blood T cell repertoires in COVID-19. CDR1 and CDR2 from the germline V gene are MNHEY and SMNVEV (reference sequence). Trimming removed 0 bases at V and 5 bases at J, with 22 bases between. The length of the CDR3 is 18 residues. The assay was immunoSEQ multiplex PCR, and TCRdb's table has in-frame clones only and misses some. The sample shows fewer than 80,000 clones, more than 90% of them seen only once. The source is a human donor in a cohort sampled during active COVID-19. The material sequenced was peripheral blood. This sequence joins TRBV27 and TRBJ2-5; possible D gene TRBD2, 6 bases. CDR3 bases: TGTGCCAGCAGTTTATCACGGCTAGCGCCTCTTCGGCGGGAGACCCAGTACTTC. Translating it yields CASSLSRLAPLRRETQYF.